Below, 3 T cell receptor beta chains from the same sample are listed, as sequenced in a study of shared clonotypes between healthy human individuals. TCRdb's table, derived via immunoSEQ multiplex PCR, lists solely in-frame clones and lacks some. This table has about 360,000 clones, roughly 80% appearing once. The sequenced material came from memory CD4+ T cells sorted from blood. Subset described: CD45RA-negative fraction. All receptors derive from a man aged 25 to 40 in good health.

The chain has TRBV28 and TRBJ2-1; TRBD2 matches at 9 bases. Trimming at V came to 6 bases and at J to 8 bases, leaving 14 bases not matched to a gene. This CDR3 contains 16 residues. Germline CDR1 is MDHEN and CDR2 is SYDVKM. The chain's CDR3 is CASSLVTGTSFHEQFF. The CDR3, as DNA: TGTGCCAGCAGCCTGGTAACCGGGACTAGCTTTCATGAGCAGTTCTTC.

The CDR3 nucleotides read TGCGCCAGCAGCCAAGTCTCCGGACAGGGTCCCTACGAGCAGTACTTC. Its protein product is CASSQVSGQGPYEQYF. The chain couples TRBV4-3 to TRBJ2-7; 8 bases are shared with TRBD1. The J segment lost 2 bases and the V segment lost 1 base, leaving 7 bases of the junction unmatched. There are 16 residues in the CDR3. Germline assignment: CDR1 LGHNA and CDR2 YSLEER.

The V and J genes are TRBV5-1 and TRBJ2-3; TRBD2 matches 11 bases. Germline assignment: CDR1 SGHRS and CDR2 YFSETQ. The CDR3 sequence is 16 residues long. V dropped 4 bases and J dropped 4; count of bases not matched to a gene: 8. CDR3 sequence: CASSPPLAGAADTQYF. The CDR3 DNA sequence: TGCGCCAGCAGCCCCCCACTAGCGGGAGCGGCAGATACGCAGTATTTT.